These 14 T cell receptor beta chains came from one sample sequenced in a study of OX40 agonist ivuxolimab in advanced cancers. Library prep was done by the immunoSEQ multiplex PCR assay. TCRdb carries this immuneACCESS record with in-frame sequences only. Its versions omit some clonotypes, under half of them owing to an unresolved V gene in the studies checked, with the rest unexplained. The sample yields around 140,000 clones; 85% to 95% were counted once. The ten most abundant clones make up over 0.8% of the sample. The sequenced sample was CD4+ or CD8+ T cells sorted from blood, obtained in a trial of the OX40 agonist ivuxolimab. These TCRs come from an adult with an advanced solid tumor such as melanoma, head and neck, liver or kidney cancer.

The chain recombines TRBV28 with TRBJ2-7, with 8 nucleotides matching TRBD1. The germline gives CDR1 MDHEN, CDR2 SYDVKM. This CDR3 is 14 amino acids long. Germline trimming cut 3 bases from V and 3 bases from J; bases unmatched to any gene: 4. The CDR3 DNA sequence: TGTGCCAGCAGTTTTCCAGGGGGCCTCTACGAGCAGTACTTC. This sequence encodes CASSFPGGLYEQYF.

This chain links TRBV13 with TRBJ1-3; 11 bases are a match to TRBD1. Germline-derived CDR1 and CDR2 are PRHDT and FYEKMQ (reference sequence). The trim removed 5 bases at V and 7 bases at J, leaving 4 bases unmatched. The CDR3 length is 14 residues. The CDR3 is CASSLDRGQNTIYF. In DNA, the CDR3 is TGTGCCAGCAGCCTGGACAGGGGGCAGAACACCATATATTTT.

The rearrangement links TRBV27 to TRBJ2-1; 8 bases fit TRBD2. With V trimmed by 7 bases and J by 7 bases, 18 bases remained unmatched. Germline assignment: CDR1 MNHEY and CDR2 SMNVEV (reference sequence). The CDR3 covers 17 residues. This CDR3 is CASKGGQGPGRDNEQFF. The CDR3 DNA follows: TGTGCCAGCAAGGGGGGCCAGGGACCCGGGAGGGATAATGAGCAGTTCTTC.

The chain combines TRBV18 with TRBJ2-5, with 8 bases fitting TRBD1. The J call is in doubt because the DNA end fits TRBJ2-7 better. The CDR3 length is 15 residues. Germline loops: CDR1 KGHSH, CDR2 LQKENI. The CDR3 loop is CASSPIEGQAYEQYF. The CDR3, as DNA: TGTGCCAGCTCACCAATCGAGGGACAGGCTTACGAGCAGTACTTC.

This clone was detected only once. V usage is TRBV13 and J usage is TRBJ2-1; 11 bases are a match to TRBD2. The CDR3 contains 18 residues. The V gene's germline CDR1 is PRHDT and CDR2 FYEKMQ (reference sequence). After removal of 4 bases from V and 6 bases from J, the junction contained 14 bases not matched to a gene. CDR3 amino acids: CASSSTSGEPTQRNEQFF. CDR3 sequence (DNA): TGTGCCAGCAGCTCGACTAGCGGGGAACCCACGCAACGCAATGAGCAGTTCTTC. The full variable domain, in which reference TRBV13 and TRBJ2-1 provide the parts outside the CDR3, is AAGVIQSPRHLIKEKRETATLKCYPIPRHDTVYWYQQGPGQDPQFLISFYEKMQSDKGSIPDRFSAQQFSDYHSELNMSSLELGDSALYFCASSSTSGEPTQRNEQFFGPGTRLTVL.

CDR3: CAWSGVGQGVGGYTF. CDR3 coding DNA: TGTGCCTGGAGTGGTGTTGGACAGGGTGTGGGGGGCTACACCTTC. J is TRBJ1-2 and V is TRBV30; TRBD1 agrees at 8 bases. The CDR3 covers 15 residues. V shed 1 base, J shed 8 bases, and the junction held 12 bases outside the gene matches. Germline V CDR1 and CDR2: GTSNPN, SVGIG (reference sequence).

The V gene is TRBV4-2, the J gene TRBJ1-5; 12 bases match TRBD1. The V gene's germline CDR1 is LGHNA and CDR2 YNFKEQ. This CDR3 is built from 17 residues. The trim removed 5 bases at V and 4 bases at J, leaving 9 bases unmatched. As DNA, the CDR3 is TGTGCCAGCAGCTTTGGGACAGGGGGCTATAGTAATCAGCCCCAGCATTTT. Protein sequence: CASSFGTGGYSNQPQHF.

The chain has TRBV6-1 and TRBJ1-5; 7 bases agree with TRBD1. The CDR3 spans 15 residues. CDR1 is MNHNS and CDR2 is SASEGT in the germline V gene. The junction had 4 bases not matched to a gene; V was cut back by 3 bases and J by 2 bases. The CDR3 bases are TGTGCCAGCAGTGACGCAGGGGGGGGCAATCAGCCCCAGCATTTT. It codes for CASSDAGGGNQPQHF.

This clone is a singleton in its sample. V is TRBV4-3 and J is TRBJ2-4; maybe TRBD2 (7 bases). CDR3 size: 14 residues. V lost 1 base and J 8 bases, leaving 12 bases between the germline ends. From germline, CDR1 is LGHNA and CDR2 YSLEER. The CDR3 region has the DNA TGCGCCAGCAGCCAAGTCAGGGGAGGGGACATTCAGTACTTC. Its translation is CASSQVRGGDIQYF.

The DNA of the CDR3 is TGCGCCACTGACAGGGGCGGCACTGAAGCTTTCTTT. Translation gives CATDRGGTEAFF. This chain uses TRBV10-2 with TRBJ1-1, with TRBD1 matching over 8 bases. CDR1 and CDR2 from the germline V gene are WSHSY and SAAADI. The length of the CDR3 is 12 residues. The junction had 5 bases not matched to a gene; V was cut back by 10 bases and J by 4 bases.

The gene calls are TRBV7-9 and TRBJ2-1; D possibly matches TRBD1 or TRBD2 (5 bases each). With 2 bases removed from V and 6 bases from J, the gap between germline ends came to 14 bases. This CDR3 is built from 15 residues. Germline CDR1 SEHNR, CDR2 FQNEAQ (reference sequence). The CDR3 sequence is CASSLLGAASNEQFF. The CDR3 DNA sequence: TGTGCCAGCAGCTTACTCGGGGCTGCCTCCAATGAGCAGTTCTTC. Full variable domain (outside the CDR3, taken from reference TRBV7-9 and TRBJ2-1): DTGVSQNPRHKITKRGQNVTFRCDPISEHNRLYWYRQTLGQGPEFLTYFQNEAQLEKSRLLSDRFSAERPKGSFSTLEIQRTEQGDSAMYLCASSLLGAASNEQFFGPGTRLTVL.

The CDR3 loop reads CASSPLDLLPYEQYF. The CDR3 DNA follows: TGTGCCAGCTCACCCCTAGACTTATTGCCCTACGAGCAGTACTTC. The chain carries TRBV18 and TRBJ2-7, with unresolved D. Germline V CDR1 and CDR2: KGHSH, LQKENI. The CDR3 has 15 residues. V was cut by 3 bases and J by 2 bases, with 14 bases left in between.

CDR3 protein: CASSLNQPGMNTEAFF. DNA of the CDR3: TGTGCCAGCAGCTTAAATCAACCGGGGATGAACACTGAAGCTTTCTTT. The chain joins TRBV7-2 to TRBJ1-1; D gene ambiguous. The CDR3 totals 16 residues. Germline-derived CDR1 and CDR2 are SGHTA and FQGNSA. V gave up 2 bases and J gave up 0 bases, with 13 bases separating them.

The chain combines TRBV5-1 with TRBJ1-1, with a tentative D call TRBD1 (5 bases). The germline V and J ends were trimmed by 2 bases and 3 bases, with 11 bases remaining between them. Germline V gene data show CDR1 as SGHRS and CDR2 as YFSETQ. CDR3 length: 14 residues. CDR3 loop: CASSFQGLDTEAFF. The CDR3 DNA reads TGCGCCAGCAGCTTCCAGGGATTGGACACTGAAGCTTTCTTT.